This T cell receptor beta chain was sequenced during a study of T cells after yellow fever vaccination. TCRdb used MiXCR to reprocess the 5' RACE reads, holding one entry per CDR3 protein. The sample holds about 320,000 distinct CDR3 sequences, roughly 4.3% seen once. V shed 8 bases and J shed 3 bases, with 7 bases lying between them. The CDR3 extends over 11 amino acids. From germline, CDR1 is SGHTA and CDR2 FQGTGA. The sample holds many counts of this clonotype. Its antigen is unidentified. Study findings and constraints: FACS-sorted repertoires might harbor abundant contaminating clonotypes from the bulk population.

The clonotype comes from a man between 18 and 29 years old who received the YFV17D yellow fever vaccine. The chain employs TRBV7-3 and TRBJ1-1; D uncertain. Specimen: PBMCs, collected 15 days after the yellow fever booster vaccination. This CDR3 reads CASGFYTEAFF. Written as DNA, the CDR3 is TGTGCCAGCGGGTTTTACACTGAAGCTTTCTTT.